A single sample gave rise to the 16 T cell receptor beta chains below, sequenced in a study of identical twins. TCRdb processed the 5' RACE reads anew with MiXCR; each CDR3 protein has one entry. This sample carries a few hundred thousand distinct CDR3 sequences, about 10% of them seen once, and the ten largest clones take 10%. Sequenced: memory T cells sorted from blood. These receptors came from a man between 50 and 59 years old in good health.

This clonotype has just a few counts. V usage is TRBV5-1 and J usage is TRBJ1-5; possible D gene TRBD1, 6 bases. The CDR3 is made up of 15 amino acids. V lost 0 bases and J lost 3, with 10 bases in between. Per the germline V gene, CDR1 is SGHRS and CDR2 is YFSETQ. CDR3 loop: CASSLGTATNQPQHF. The CDR3 DNA is TGCGCCAGCAGCTTGGGGACAGCCACCAATCAGCCCCAGCATTTT. Full variable domain (outside the CDR3, taken from reference TRBV5-1 and TRBJ1-5): KAGVTQTPRYLIKTRGQQVTLSCSPISGHRSVSWYQQTPGQGLQFLFEYFSETQRNKGNFPGRFSGRQFSNSRSEMNVSTLELGDSALYLCASSLGTATNQPQHFGDGTRLSIL.

The V and J genes are TRBV5-1 and TRBJ1-3; D is perhaps TRBD1 (5 bases). The CDR3 is made up of 15 amino acids. The germline gives CDR1 SGHRS, CDR2 YFSETQ. V was pared by 0 bases and J by 4 bases, with 11 bases between. The CDR3 nucleotides read TGCGCCAGCAGCTTGGGCGGAGGGGACGGAAACACCATATATTTT. Its protein is CASSLGGGDGNTIYF.

In its sample, this clonotype was seen a few times. The V and J genes are TRBV5-1 and TRBJ2-1, with 8 bases identical to TRBD2. The ends lost 4 bases at V and 3 bases at J; junction bases unmatched: 6. The CDR3 has 15 residues. CDR1 is SGHRS and CDR2 is YFSETQ in the germline V gene. The CDR3 sequence is CASSVSGRGYNEQFF. The CDR3 DNA reads TGCGCCAGCAGCGTAAGCGGGAGAGGCTACAATGAGCAGTTCTTC.

This clonotype came up a few times. The chain joins TRBV11-2 to TRBJ2-1; 7 bases match TRBD1. Germline values: CDR1 SGHAT, CDR2 FQNNGV. V trimming: 5 bases; J trimming: 7 bases; junction bases outside the gene matches: 2. The CDR3 covers 12 residues. CDR3 protein: CASSPGQNEQFF. The CDR3 region has the DNA TGTGCCAGCAGCCCGGGACAGAATGAGCAGTTCTTC.

The chain has TRBV29-1 and TRBJ1-2; D possibly corresponds to TRBD1 (5 bases). V was shortened by 6 bases and J by 2 bases, with 7 bases between the two germline ends. Germline CDR1 and CDR2: SQVTM and ANQGSEA. CDR3 length: 11 amino acids. CDR3 DNA: TGCAGCGTAGGGGACAACTATGGCTACACCTTC. This gives the protein CSVGDNYGYTF.

This clonotype was picked up many times. The chain joins TRBV11-2 to TRBJ2-7, with no clear D. This CDR3 has 11 residues. The ends were cut back, 8 bases at V and 1 base at J, with 6 bases in the middle. Germline V CDR1 and CDR2: SGHAT, FQNNGV. CDR3: CASASSYEQYF. Here the CDR3 DNA reads TGTGCCAGCGCGTCGTCCTACGAGCAGTACTTC.

Only a few counts were recorded for this clonotype. The chain has TRBV19 and TRBJ1-5, with TRBD1 matching 8 bases. The CDR3 totals 15 residues. Trimming at V came to 4 bases and at J to 6 bases, leaving 8 bases not matched to a gene. Germline-derived CDR1 and CDR2 are LNHDA and SQIVND (reference sequence). CDR3 sequence: CASSTRTGFSQPQHF. In DNA, the CDR3 is TGTGCCAGTAGTACTAGGACAGGGTTCAGTCAGCCCCAGCATTTT.

The table lists this clonotype with many counts. The genes are TRBV4-2 and TRBJ2-2, with D possibly matching TRBD1 (6 bases). The V gene's germline CDR1 is LGHNA and CDR2 YNFKEQ. Trimming left V 0 bases short and J 2 bases short, with 10 bases between. CDR3 length: 16 amino acids. CDR3 in DNA: TGTGCCAGCAGCCAAGATTGGACAGCAAACACCGGGGAGCTGTTTTTT. Protein product: CASSQDWTANTGELFF.

This clonotype has more than one count but fewer than ten. The chain is built from TRBV5-1 and TRBJ1-1; the D is unclear. The CDR3 extends over 15 amino acids. Per germline, CDR1 SGHRS and CDR2 YFSETQ. Deletions cut 4 bases from V and 0 bases from J, with 13 bases between. The DNA of the CDR3 is TGCGCCAGCAGCCCGGGAGTCCTTCTGAACACTGAAGCTTTCTTT. It codes for CASSPGVLLNTEAFF.

This clonotype showed up just a few times. This chain joins TRBV24-1 and TRBJ2-1, with unresolved D. The CDR3 length is 15 residues. V shed 0 bases and J shed 6 bases, with 11 bases lying between them. CDR1 and CDR2 from the germline V gene are KGHDR and SFDVKD. The CDR3 DNA follows: TGTGCCACCAGTGATTTGCGAAGACGTACCAATGAGCAGTTCTTC. The encoded protein is CATSDLRRRTNEQFF.

The chain uses TRBV24-1 and TRBJ1-2; D call uncertain. Germline V CDR1 and CDR2: KGHDR, SFDVKD. The V and J ends lost 2 bases and 6 bases respectively, with 15 bases between them. The CDR3 spans 15 residues. The CDR3 coding sequence is TGTGCCACCAGTGATTCAACCACAGCTATAGATGGCTACACCTTC. Its translation: CATSDSTTAIDGYTF.

This clonotype was observed many times. The V call is TRBV3-1, the J call TRBJ2-7; either TRBD1 or TRBD2 may supply D (5 bases each). Per the germline V gene, CDR1 is LGHDT and CDR2 is YNNKEL (reference sequence). The CDR3 loop spans 12 amino acids. V dropped 1 base and J dropped 6 bases, with 7 bases sitting between them. CDR3 residues: CASSQVGTEQYF. The CDR3 DNA sequence: TGTGCCAGCAGCCAAGTCGGGACCGAGCAGTACTTC.

The genes are TRBV6-1 and TRBJ2-1, with TRBD2 matching over 13 bases. With V trimmed by 5 bases and J by 4 bases, 5 bases remained unmatched. The CDR3 is 16 residues long. Germline loops: CDR1 MNHNS, CDR2 SASEGT. The CDR3 sequence: CASSPLAGGRYNEQFF. The CDR3 DNA is TGTGCCAGCAGTCCACTAGCGGGGGGGCGGTACAATGAGCAGTTCTTC.

This clonotype was counted only a few times. The rearrangement links TRBV5-1 to TRBJ2-5, with 7 bases aligning to TRBD1. Trimming cost V 4 bases and J 5 bases; bases outside gene matches: 11. CDR1 SGHRS and CDR2 YFSETQ come from the germline V gene. There are 15 residues in the CDR3. The CDR3 DNA reads TGCGCCAGCAGCCCGGGACAGCAAACCCCGGAGACCCAGTACTTC. Translated, it gives CASSPGQQTPETQYF. The variable domain in full, with the rest retrieved from reference TRBV5-1 and TRBJ2-5, is KAGVTQTPRYLIKTRGQQVTLSCSPISGHRSVSWYQQTPGQGLQFLFEYFSETQRNKGNFPGRFSGRQFSNSRSEMNVSTLELGDSALYLCASSPGQQTPETQYFGPGTRLLVL.

This chain joins TRBV11-2 and TRBJ2-1; TRBD1 agrees at 8 bases. CDR1 is SGHAT, CDR2 FQNNGV, per germline. Trimming took 3 bases from V and 9 from J; bases not matched to a gene: 10. The CDR3 runs 15 residues. This chain's CDR3 is CASSFRTGWVGEQFF. CDR3 in DNA: TGTGCCAGCAGCTTTCGGACAGGGTGGGTCGGTGAGCAGTTCTTC.

This clonotype came up many times. V is TRBV7-9 and J is TRBJ1-2; a possible D gene is TRBD1 (5 bases). CDR1 is SEHNR, CDR2 FQNEAQ, per germline (reference sequence). CDR3 length: 15 amino acids. V lost 4 bases, J lost 4 bases, and 16 bases lay in between. CDR3 region: CASSYDHRSLYGYTF. The CDR3 DNA sequence: TGTGCCAGCAGCTATGACCACAGGAGCCTCTATGGCTACACCTTC.